The entry below describes one T cell receptor beta chain. The data were produced by immunoSEQ multiplex PCR, yet TCRdb's version contains in-frame clones alone and is incomplete. The sample lists some 30,000 clones; under 85% were seen once. The sample originates from a study of T cells in narcolepsy. The germline gives CDR1 SNHLY, CDR2 FYNNEI. The CDR3 is 14 amino acids. Deletions cut 6 bases from V and 1 base from J, with 9 bases between. This chain joins TRBV2 and TRBJ2-2; possibly TRBD2 for D (5 bases). The sequence came from a human donor with narcolepsy. Sequencing was carried out using CD45RA- memory CD4+ T cells from PBMCs. CDR3: CASRSGLNTGELFF. The CDR3 DNA reads as TGTGCCAGCAGGTCCGGACTGAACACCGGGGAGCTGTTTTTT.